This T cell receptor (beta chain) was recorded in a study of blood T cell repertoires in COVID-19. Whole-study context: COVID-19 samples, acute and convalescent, were from the United States, Italy and Spain. T cells, B-cell-depleted T cells, or PBMCs provided the cDNA or gDNA that served as material.

Original processing methods: Cell counts per sample came from amplifying reference gene primers. Profiled with immunoSEQ multiplex PCR; TCRdb holds only in-frame clones, not every one. The V and J calls and clone size were taken over from that table, and D and trimming were inferred from the DNA. This sample has fewer than 250,000 clones, with about 89% found just once. Germline CDR1 is KGHDR and CDR2 is SFDVKD. The CDR3 adds up to 17 amino acids, both ends counted. About this clone: This CDR3 is missing its conserved last phenylalanine or tryptophan, likely due to a read error. It is unclear where the CDR3 begins or ends on the DNA, so no DNA is shown, and the CDR3 is as TCRdb lists it.

The chain is built from TRBV24-1 and TRBJ1-3. The origin of this receptor is a woman aged 55-75 years who had recovered from COVID-19. The sequenced sample consisted of peripheral blood. The CDR3 here is CATSDLRFGCGALATSA.